A selection of T cell receptor beta chains follows, all from one sample in a study of OX40 agonist ivuxolimab in advanced cancers. The protocol was immunoSEQ multiplex PCR, while the TCRdb copy is restricted to in-frame clones and leaves out a portion. The sample includes around 60,000 clones, around 89% of them seen just once. The sample in question was CD4+ or CD8+ T cells sorted from blood, obtained in a trial of the OX40 agonist ivuxolimab. All receptors derive from an adult with an advanced solid tumor such as melanoma, head and neck, liver or kidney cancer. The CDR3 runs from the conserved cysteine through the conserved F or W. The D gene is left open where the match is weak. A row's size may be missing; if present it is once, few, many or a size class.

j_call v_call d_call clone_size cdr3_aa cdr3_nt
TRBJ1-5 TRBV5-5 - - CASSLGRVNQPQHF TGTGCCAGCAGCTTGGGAAGGGTTAATCAGCCCCAGCATTTT
TRBJ2-5 TRBV7-7 TRBD1 - CASSLGQGQETQYF TGTGCTAGCAGTCTTGGACAGGGGCAAGAGACCCAGTACTTC
TRBJ1-2 TRBV9 - - CASSAQAYGYTF TGTGCCAGCAGCGCCCAAGCCTATGGCTACACCTTC
TRBJ2-5 TRBV4-1 TRBD2 - CASSPRWASGTQETQYF TGCGCCAGCAGCCCCCGGTGGGCTAGCGGGACCCAAGAGACCCAGTACTTC
TRBJ1-3 TRBV15 TRBD1 - CATSRGLTGNTIYF TGTGCCACCAGTAGGGGGCTTACTGGAAACACCATATATTTT
TRBJ2-3 TRBV4-1 - - CASSQEVSTDTQYF TGCGCCAGCAGCCAAGAGGTGAGCACAGATACGCAGTATTTT
TRBJ2-1 TRBV11-2 TRBD2 - CASRSSGRGSYNEQFF TGTGCCAGCAGAAGTAGCGGGAGGGGGTCCTACAATGAGCAGTTCTTC
TRBJ2-1 TRBV28 TRBD2 - CASRSLTSGSYNEQFF TGTGCCAGCAGGTCCCTTACTAGCGGGAGCTACAATGAGCAGTTCTTC
TRBJ2-1 TRBV28 TRBD2 once CASSSSRLAVYNEQFF TGTGCCAGCAGTTCCAGCCGACTAGCGGTGTACAATGAGCAGTTCTTC
TRBJ2-1 TRBV19 TRBD2 - CASSSLGLAGVVEQFF TGTGCCAGTAGTAGCCTGGGACTAGCGGGAGTTGTAGAGCAGTTCTTC
TRBJ1-1 TRBV5-1 - - CASSLVSQGLNTEAFF TGCGCCAGCAGCTTGGTGTCCCAGGGCCTGAACACTGAAGCTTTCTTT
TRBJ2-7 TRBV6-6 - - CASSQSGVAQYF TGTGCCAGCAGCCAGTCAGGGGTTGCGCAGTACTTC
TRBJ1-3 TRBV19 - - CASRIGGSGNTIYF TGTGCCAGTAGGATCGGGGGCTCTGGAAACACCATATATTTT
TRBJ2-1 TRBV29-1 - - CSVDVPPRINEQFF TGCAGCGTAGATGTCCCTCCCAGAATCAATGAGCAGTTCTTC
TRBJ1-4 TRBV5-5 - - CASSPLGGGAEKLFF TGTGCCAGCAGCCCGCTTGGAGGGGGGGCTGAAAAACTGTTTTTT
TRBJ2-5 TRBV18 - - CASSGLSRQETQYF TGTGCCAGCTCCGGTCTTTCCAGGCAAGAGACCCAGTACTTC
TRBJ2-7 TRBV5-5 - - CASSPWGASSYEQYF TGTGCCAGCAGCCCCTGGGGAGCCAGCTCCTACGAGCAGTACTTC
TRBJ2-5 TRBV6-1 TRBD1 - CASGTAQETQYF TGTGCCAGTGGGACAGCACAAGAGACCCAGTACTTC
TRBJ2-6 TRBV5-1 - - CASSLIQSPTGANVLTF TGCGCCAGCAGCTTGATCCAGTCTCCCACTGGGGCCAACGTCCTGACTTTC
TRBJ2-1 TRBV27 TRBD2 - CASSPRWLAGGRNEQFF TGTGCCAGCAGTCCCCGCTGGCTAGCGGGAGGGCGGAATGAGCAGTTCTTC
TRBJ2-3 TRBV10-3 TRBD2 - CAIRKTGTSGRADTQYF TGTGCCATACGAAAGACAGGGACTAGCGGGAGGGCAGATACGCAGTATTTT
TRBJ2-5 TRBV7-6 - - CASSQHEETQYF TGTGCCAGCAGCCAGCACGAAGAGACCCAGTACTTC
TRBJ2-1 TRBV7-2 - - CASSLTPPLGEQFF TGTGCCAGCAGCTTAACCCCCCCCCTAGGTGAGCAGTTCTTC
TRBJ1-5 TRBV6-6 - once CASSNYQGNQPQHF TGTGCCAGCAGTAATTATCAGGGAAACCAGCCCCAGCATTTT
TRBJ2-6 TRBV6-1 - - CASSVRQASGANVLTF TGTGCCAGCAGTGTCCGACAGGCGTCTGGGGCCAACGTCCTGACTTTC
TRBJ2-7 TRBV7-9 - - CASSLTDTYEQYF TGTGCCAGCAGCTTAACGGACACCTACGAGCAGTACTTC
TRBJ2-2 TRBV7-8 - - CASSFQQGGTGELFF TGTGCCAGCAGCTTCCAACAGGGTGGCACCGGGGAGCTGTTTTTT
TRBJ1-1 TRBV5-6 TRBD1 - CASSLSTGPAFF TGTGCCAGCAGCCTTTCGACAGGGCCAGCTTTCTTT
TRBJ2-3 TRBV18 - - CASSPPGEGQYF TGTGCCAGCTCACCACCGGGAGAAGGGCAGTATTTT
TRBJ1-5 TRBV19 TRBD1 - CASSVTGGPLVAQHF TGTGCCAGCTCCGTGACAGGGGGCCCGCTGGTGGCCCAGCATTTT
TRBJ2-7 TRBV5-1 TRBD1 - CASSGTGNIYEQYF TGCGCCAGCAGCGGGACAGGGAACATCTACGAGCAGTACTTC
TRBJ2-2 TRBV10-1 - - CASSVPNTGELFF TGCGCCAGCAGTGTGCCTAACACCGGGGAGCTGTTTTTT
TRBJ2-5 TRBV5-1 - - CASSLGGGAGETQYF TGCGCCAGCAGCTTGGGCGGTGGGGCGGGAGAGACCCAGTACTTC
TRBJ1-2 TRBV30 - - CAWSPPISGYTF TGTGCCTGGAGTCCCCCGATTAGCGGCTACACCTTC
TRBJ2-7 TRBV7-9 TRBD2 - CASSWGGSSYEQYF TGTGCCAGCAGCTGGGGGGGGAGCTCCTACGAGCAGTACTTC
TRBJ2-3 TRBV28 - - CASSPSGVGVTDTQYF TGTGCCAGCAGTCCCTCGGGGGTTGGCGTTACAGATACGCAGTATTTT
TRBJ1-2 TRBV7-6 - - CASSKQQGDSRLDGYTF TGTGCCAGCAGCAAACAACAGGGCGATTCACGGTTGGATGGCTACACCTTC
TRBJ2-1 TRBV2 - - CASNLGPSEQFF TGTGCCAGCAACCTAGGACCGTCAGAGCAGTTCTTC
TRBJ1-1 TRBV5-4 - once CASSLAGGAEAFF TGTGCCAGCAGCTTGGCCGGCGGGGCAGAAGCTTTCTTT
TRBJ1-1 TRBV7-6 TRBD1 once CASSPRTGTAFF TGTGCCAGCAGCCCCAGGACAGGGACCGCTTTCTTT
TRBJ2-7 TRBV5-1 TRBD2 - CASSSLAGASYEQYF TGCGCCAGCAGCTCACTAGCGGGAGCCTCCTACGAGCAGTACTTC
TRBJ1-5 TRBV19 - - CASLEVSGNQPQHF TGTGCCAGTCTCGAGGTATCGGGCAATCAGCCCCAGCATTTT
TRBJ2-4 TRBV6-6 TRBD2 - CASNPGLVKNIQYF TGTGCCAGCAACCCGGGACTAGTTAAAAACATTCAGTACTTC
TRBJ1-1 TRBV19 - - CATSRRGMEMNTEAFF TGTGCCACGAGTAGGCGGGGAATGGAGATGAACACTGAAGCTTTCTTT